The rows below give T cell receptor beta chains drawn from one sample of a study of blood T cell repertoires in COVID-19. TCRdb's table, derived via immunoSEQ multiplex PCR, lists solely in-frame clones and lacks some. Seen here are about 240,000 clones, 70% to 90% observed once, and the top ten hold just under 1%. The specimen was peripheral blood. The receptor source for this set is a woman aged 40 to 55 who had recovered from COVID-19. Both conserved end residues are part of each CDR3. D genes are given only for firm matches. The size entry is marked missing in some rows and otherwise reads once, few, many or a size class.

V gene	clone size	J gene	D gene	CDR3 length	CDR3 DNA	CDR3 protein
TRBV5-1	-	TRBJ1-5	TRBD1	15	TGCGCCAGCAGCTACCCCGACAGGGTTGGCCAGCCCCAGCATTTT	CASSYPDRVGQPQHF
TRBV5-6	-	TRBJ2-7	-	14	TGTGCCAGCAGCTTGGTAGCCCATTCCTACGAGCAGTACTTC	CASSLVAHSYEQYF
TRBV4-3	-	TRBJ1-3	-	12	TGCGCCAGCAGCCAATCCGGGAACACCATATATTTT	CASSQSGNTIYF
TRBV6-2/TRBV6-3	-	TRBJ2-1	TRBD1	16	TGTGCCAGCAGTCACCGGACAGGGGGGGGCTACAATGAGCAGTTCTTC	CASSHRTGGGYNEQFF
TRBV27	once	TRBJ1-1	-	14	TGTGCCAGCAGTTTTGAAGGTCCGGGCACTGAAGCTTTCTTT	CASSFEGPGTEAFF
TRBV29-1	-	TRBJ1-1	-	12	TGCAGCGTTGTTGCGTTAGTGGCTGAAGCTTTCTTT	CSVVALVAEAFF
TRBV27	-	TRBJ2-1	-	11	TGTGCCAGCTCCCGGGACTCCCTTGAGTTCTTC	CASSRDSLEFF
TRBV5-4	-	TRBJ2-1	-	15	-	CASSFLDSGFGRGIF
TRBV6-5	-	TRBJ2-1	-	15	TGTGCCAGCAGACCCAGGGGCGGGAGCAGTAATGAGCAGTTCTTC	CASRPRGGSSNEQFF
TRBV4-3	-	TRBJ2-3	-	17	TGCGCCAGCAGCCAAGATGGGCTAGCGAGCTCCACAGATACGCAGTATTTT	CASSQDGLASSTDTQYF
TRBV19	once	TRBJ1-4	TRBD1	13	TGTGCCAGTACCCCTCAGGGGGTTGGGAAACTGTTTTTT	CASTPQGVGKLFF
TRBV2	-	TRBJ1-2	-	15	TGTGCCAGCAGCGCCTCAGGTGCTGCTAACTATGGCTACACCTTC	CASSASGAANYGYTF
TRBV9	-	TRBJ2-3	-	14	TGTGCCAGCAGCGTAGTGGGGGGTGGGGATACGCAGTATTTT	CASSVVGGGDTQYF
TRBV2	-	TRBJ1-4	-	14	TGTGCCAGCAGTGGGACAGCTTCTAATGAAAAACTGTTTTTT	CASSGTASNEKLFF
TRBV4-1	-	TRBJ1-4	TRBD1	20	TGCGCCAGCAGCCAAGCCCCCGGGACAGGGGGTTTGAAAACTAATGAAAAACTGTTTTTT	CASSQAPGTGGLKTNEKLFF
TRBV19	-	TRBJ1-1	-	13	TGTGCCAGTAGCAGGAAGATGAACACTGAAGCTTTCTTT	CASSRKMNTEAFF
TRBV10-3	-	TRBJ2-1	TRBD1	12	TGTGCCATCGGGGACAGGGGAAATGAGCAGTTCTTC	CAIGDRGNEQFF
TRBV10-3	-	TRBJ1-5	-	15	TGTGCCATCAGTGAGTCTTGGGGGCAGCCATTTGCCCAGCATTTT	CAISESWGQPFAQHF
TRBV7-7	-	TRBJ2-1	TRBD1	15	TGTGCTAGCAGCAGGGGGCAGGGGCCCTACAATGAGCAGTTCTTC	CASSRGQGPYNEQFF
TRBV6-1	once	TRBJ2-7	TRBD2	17	TGTGCCAGCAGTGCCGGGACTAGCGGGATCCCCTCCTACGAGCAGTACTTC	CASSAGTSGIPSYEQYF
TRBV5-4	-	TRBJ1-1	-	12	TGTGCCAGCAGCTACCTACAGGCCCGAGCTTTCTTT	CASSYLQARAFF
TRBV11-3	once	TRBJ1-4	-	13	TGTGCCAGCAGCTCGCAGGGGATTGAAAAACTGTTTTTT	CASSSQGIEKLFF
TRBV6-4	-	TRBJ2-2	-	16	TGTGCCAGCAGTGCCCAGGGGGGCGCGAACACCGGGGAGCTGTTTTTT	CASSAQGGANTGELFF
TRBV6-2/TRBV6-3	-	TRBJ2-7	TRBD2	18	TGTGCCAGCAGTTACTCCAAACCGAGACTAGCGGCAAGGGACGAGCAGTACTTC	CASSYSKPRLAARDEQYF
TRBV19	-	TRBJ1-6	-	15	TGTGCCAGTAGTACAGGGCGGGGCCTTCGGTCACCCCTCCACTTT	CASSTGRGLRSPLHF
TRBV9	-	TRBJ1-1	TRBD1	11	TGTGCCAGCAGCGGGGCAGGGGGAGCTTTCTTT	CASSGAGGAFF
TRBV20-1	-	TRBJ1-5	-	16	TGCAGTGCTAGTGCGGGAGGGGGGATAGGCAATCAGCCCCAGCATTTT	CSASAGGGIGNQPQHF
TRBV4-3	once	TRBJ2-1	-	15	TGCGCCAGCAGCCAAGGGGGCCCCCCGTGGGATGAGCAGTTCTTC	CASSQGGPPWDEQFF
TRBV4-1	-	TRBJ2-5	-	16	TGCGCCAGCAGCCAAGGGACAGCCTCGTACCAAGAGACCCAGTACTTC	CASSQGTASYQETQYF